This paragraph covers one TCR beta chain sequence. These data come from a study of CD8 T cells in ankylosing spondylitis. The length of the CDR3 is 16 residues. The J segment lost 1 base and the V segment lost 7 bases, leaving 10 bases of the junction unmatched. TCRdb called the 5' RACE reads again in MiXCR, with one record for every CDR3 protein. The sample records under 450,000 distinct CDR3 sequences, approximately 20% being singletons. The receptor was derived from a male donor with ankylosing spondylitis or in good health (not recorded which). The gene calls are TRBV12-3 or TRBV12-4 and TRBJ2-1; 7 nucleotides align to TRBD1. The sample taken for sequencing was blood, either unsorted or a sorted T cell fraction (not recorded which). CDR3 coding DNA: TGTGCCAGCATTTCCCGACAGGGTAGTTCCTACAATGAGCAGTTCTTC. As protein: CASISRQGSSYNEQFF.